This T cell receptor (beta chain) derives from a study of early stage breast cancer tumors. Here immunoSEQ multiplex PCR was the method, and the copy in TCRdb shows in-frame clones only, minus some. In the table there are 5,000 to 5,500 clones, 65% to 80% of which are singletons. Looked up from germline, CDR1 is SGHAT and CDR2 is FQNNGV. V gave up 5 bases and J gave up 5 bases; unmatched junction bases: 6. The CDR3 has 15 residues. The sequenced material came from breast tumor tissue. This rearrangement joins TRBV11-2 to TRBJ2-5; the match to TRBD2 covers 12 bases. The origin of this receptor is a person between 55 and 69 years old with breast cancer. The CDR3 region is CASSLAGGPRETQYF. The CDR3 DNA reads as TGTGCCAGCAGCCTAGCGGGGGGGCCGAGGGAGACCCAGTACTTC.